The T cell receptor beta chain described here comes from a study of immune evolution from preneoplasia to lung adenocarcinoma. Libraries were prepared by immunoSEQ multiplex PCR; TCRdb keeps only in-frame clonotypes and omits some of them. The sample has about 4,700 clones, approximately 82% seen once; the top ten hold 6.5% to 9.5%. J was trimmed by 2 bases and V by 2 bases; bases with no gene match: 2. Germline loops: CDR1 LGHNA, CDR2 YNFKEQ. This CDR3 region has 16 residues. What was sequenced was FFPE adjacent normal lung tissue. V is TRBV4-2 and J is TRBJ2-7, with 14 nucleotides matching TRBD2. This TCR was sampled from a person aged 55-85 years with lung adenocarcinoma. The CDR3 region is CASSQPGLAGAYEQYF. The CDR3 bases are TGTGCCAGCAGCCAACCGGGACTAGCGGGGGCCTACGAGCAGTACTTC.